This T cell receptor (beta chain) was sequenced during a study of blood T cell repertoires in COVID-19. Study overall: T cells, B-cell-depleted T cells, or PBMCs supplied cDNA or gDNA.

Sequencing was performed with immunoSEQ multiplex PCR; in TCRdb, only in-frame clones are kept and a portion is missing. This table holds roughly 150,000 clones, 87% found once. Looked up from germline, CDR1 is SGHAT and CDR2 is FQNNGV. The CDR3 contains 17 residues. V gave up 5 bases and J gave up 7 bases; unmatched junction bases: 9. Ages ranged from about 18 to 89 years, with residence in under 25 US areas. Cohorts were assigned according to the clinical history that participants reported. Material for sequencing was PBMCs or T cells enriched from blood (not recorded which). This receptor was taken from a woman in her 40s who had been exposed to COVID-19. The V call is TRBV11-2, the J call TRBJ2-1, with 15 bases fitting TRBD2. Here the CDR3 DNA reads TGTGCCAGCAGCGCCCGGACCGGGACTAGCGGGGGGAATGAGCAGTTCTTC. This sequence encodes CASSARTGTSGGNEQFF.